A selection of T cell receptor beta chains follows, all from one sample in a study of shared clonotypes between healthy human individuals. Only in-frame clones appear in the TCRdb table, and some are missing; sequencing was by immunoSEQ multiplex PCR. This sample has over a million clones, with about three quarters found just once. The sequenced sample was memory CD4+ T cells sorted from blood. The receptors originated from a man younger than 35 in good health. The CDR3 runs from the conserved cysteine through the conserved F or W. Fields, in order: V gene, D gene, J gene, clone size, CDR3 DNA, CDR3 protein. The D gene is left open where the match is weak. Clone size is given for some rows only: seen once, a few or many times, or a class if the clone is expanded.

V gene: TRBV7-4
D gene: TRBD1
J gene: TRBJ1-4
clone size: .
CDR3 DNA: TGTGCCAGCAGCCTGGCCCCAGGGGGCGCGAATGAAAAACTGTTTTTT
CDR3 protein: CASSLAPGGANEKLFF

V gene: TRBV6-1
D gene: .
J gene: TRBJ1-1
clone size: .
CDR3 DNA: TGTGCCAGCAGTGAAGTAGGGTTGAACACTGAAGCTTTCTTT
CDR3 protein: CASSEVGLNTEAFF

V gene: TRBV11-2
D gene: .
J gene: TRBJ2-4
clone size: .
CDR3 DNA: TGTGCCAGCAGCGCCCCATTGGGCAAAAACATTCAGTACTTC
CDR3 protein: CASSAPLGKNIQYF

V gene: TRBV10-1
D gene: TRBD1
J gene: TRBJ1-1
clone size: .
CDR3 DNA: TGCGCCAGCAGTGTGCAGGAAACAGGGGTAACTGAAGCTTTCTTT
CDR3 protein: CASSVQETGVTEAFF

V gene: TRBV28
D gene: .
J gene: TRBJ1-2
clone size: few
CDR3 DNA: TGTGCCAGCAGTTCCTTTACAGGGAGGGGATATGGCTACACCTTC
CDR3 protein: CASSSFTGRGYGYTF

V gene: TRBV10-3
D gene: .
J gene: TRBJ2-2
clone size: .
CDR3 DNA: TGTGCCATCAGTCCCGTTGCAGCTCCAAACACCGGGGAGCTGTTTTTT
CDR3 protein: CAISPVAAPNTGELFF

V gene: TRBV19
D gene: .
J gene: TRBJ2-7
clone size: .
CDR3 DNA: TGTGCCAGTAGTATCTACCTCGATGGCGAGCAGTACTTC
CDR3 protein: CASSIYLDGEQYF

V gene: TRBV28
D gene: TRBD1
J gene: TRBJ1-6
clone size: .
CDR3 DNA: TGTGCCAGCAGTTTGAAGACAGGGGCCCTCCACTTT
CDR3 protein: CASSLKTGALHF

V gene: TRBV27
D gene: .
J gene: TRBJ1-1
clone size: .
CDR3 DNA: TGTGCCAGCCGCGCCCCTACCTTCACTGAAGCTTTCTTT
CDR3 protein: CASRAPTFTEAFF

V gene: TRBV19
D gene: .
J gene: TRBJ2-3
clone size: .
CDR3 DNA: TGTGCCAGTAGTGCTTACGGGGGCACAGATACGCAGTATTTT
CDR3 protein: CASSAYGGTDTQYF

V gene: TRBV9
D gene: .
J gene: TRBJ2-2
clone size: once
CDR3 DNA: TGTGCCAGCTCCTTAATCGTGAACACCGGGGAGCTGTTTTTT
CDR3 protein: CASSLIVNTGELFF

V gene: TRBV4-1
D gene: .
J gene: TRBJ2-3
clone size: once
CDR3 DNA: TGCGCCAGCCGACAGGGAGGAGATACGCAGTATTTT
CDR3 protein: CASRQGGDTQYF

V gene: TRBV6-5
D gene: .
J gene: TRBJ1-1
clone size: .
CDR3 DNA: TGTGCCAGCAGCCGCCTGGGGGGGTCTGAAGCTTTCTTT
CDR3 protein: CASSRLGGSEAFF

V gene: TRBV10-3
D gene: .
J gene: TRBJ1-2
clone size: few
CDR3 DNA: TGTGCCATCAGTGAGTCGACCGAAATTAGGTATGGCTACACCTTC
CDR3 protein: CAISESTEIRYGYTF

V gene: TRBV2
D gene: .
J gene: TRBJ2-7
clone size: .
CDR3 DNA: TGTGCCAGTACCACTGCCTACGAGCAGTACTTC
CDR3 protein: CASTTAYEQYF

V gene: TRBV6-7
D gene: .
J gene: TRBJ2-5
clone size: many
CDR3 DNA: TGTGCCAGCAGTTACTGGGGCGGGGGCCGGAGGGCCCAGTACTTC
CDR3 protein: CASSYWGGGRRAQYF